This TCR beta chain came from a study of cytomegalovirus exposure and HLA in healthy donors. The PCR had 60 Vbeta and 13 Jbeta primers. Data came from immunoSEQ multiplex PCR; TCRdb stores just in-frame clones and leaves some out. The sample contains about 98,000 clones, about 69% of which appear only once. V lost 4 bases to trimming and J lost 6 bases; unmatched junction nucleotides: 1. The V gene's germline CDR1 is MGHRA and CDR2 YSYEKL. This CDR3 contains 14 residues. For this donor, CMV serostatus was not recorded. The V and J genes are TRBV4-1 and TRBJ2-2; 11 positions agree with TRBD1. Sequenced: PBMCs. The sequence was collected from a human donor in good health. The DNA of the CDR3 is TGCGCCAGCAGCCGGGGACAGGGGGCCGGGGAGCTGTTTTTT. Translating it yields CASSRGQGAGELFF.